This T cell receptor beta chain was sequenced in a study of blood T cells in healthy people across ages. Notes on the study in general: It was not possible, with unsorted PBMCs, to conclusively compare naive and antigen-experienced cells.

Trimming shortened V by 9 bases and J by 4 bases, and 18 bases separated the two germline ends. The CDR3 spans 14 residues. CDR1 is SNHLY, CDR2 FYNNEI, per germline. A second roughly 6 to 11 cycle PCR used barcoded and J-beta primers. The template-switch adaptor, which had 12 random nucleotides, put a tag on each cDNA molecule. TCRdb redid the calling of the 5' RACE reads with MiXCR, one entry per CDR3 protein. The sample lists roughly 800,000 distinct CDR3 sequences, 55% to 75% occurring once. As for this clonotype: What it recognizes is unknown.

Every donor contributed about 10 milliliters of peripheral blood by blood draw. Samples had at least 7 million PBMCs isolated from them. Specimen: blood. V is TRBV2 and J is TRBJ1-1; the D is unclear. This sequence was found in a man aged 25-40 years in good health. The CDR3 DNA sequence: TGTGCCAGTAGCCGTGTGGTAGGAGGCACTGAAGCTTTCTTT. Its protein is CASSRVVGGTEAFF.